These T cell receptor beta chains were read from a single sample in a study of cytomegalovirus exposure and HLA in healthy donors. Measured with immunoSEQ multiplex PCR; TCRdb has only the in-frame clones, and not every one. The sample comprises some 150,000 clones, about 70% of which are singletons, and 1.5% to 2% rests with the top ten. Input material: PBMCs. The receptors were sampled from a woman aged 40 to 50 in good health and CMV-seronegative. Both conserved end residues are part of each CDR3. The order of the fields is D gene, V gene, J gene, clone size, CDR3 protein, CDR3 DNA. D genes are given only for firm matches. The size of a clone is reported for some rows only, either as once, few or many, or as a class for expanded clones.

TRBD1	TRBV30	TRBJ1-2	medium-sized	CAWIQGMVYGYTF	TGTGCCTGGATACAGGGGATGGTCTATGGCTACACCTTC
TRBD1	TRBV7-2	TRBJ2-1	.	CASSLANPGQIFGRQFF	TGTGCCAGCAGCTTGGCAAACCCGGGACAGATCTTTGGGAGGCAGTTCTTC
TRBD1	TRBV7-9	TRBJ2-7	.	CASSFTIWDRGDEQYF	TGTGCCAGCAGCTTCACAATCTGGGACAGGGGGGACGAGCAGTACTTC
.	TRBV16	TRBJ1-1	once	CASSPLRSQNTEAFF	TGTGCCAGCAGCCCCCTCAGGTCTCAGAACACTGAAGCTTTCTTT
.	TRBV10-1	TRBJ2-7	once	CASSAGTYEQYF	TGCGCCAGCAGCGCAGGAACCTACGAGCAGTACTTC
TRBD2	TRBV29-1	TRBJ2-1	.	CSVKRERSMSYNEQFF	TGCAGCGTTAAGCGGGAGCGTTCGATGTCCTACAATGAGCAGTTCTTC
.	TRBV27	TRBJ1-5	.	CASSLGPTGSNQPQHF	TGTGCCAGCAGTTTGGGCCCAACAGGGAGCAATCAGCCCCAGCATTTT
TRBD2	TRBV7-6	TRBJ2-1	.	CASSSGLAGGPERDEQFF	TGTGCCAGCAGCTCTGGACTAGCGGGTGGCCCTGAACGGGATGAGCAGTTCTTC
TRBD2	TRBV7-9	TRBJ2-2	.	CASSLGSWAGAGELFF	TGTGCCAGCAGCTTAGGATCATGGGCGGGGGCCGGGGAGCTGTTTTTT
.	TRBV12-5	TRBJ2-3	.	CASGQGSTDTQYF	TGTGCTAGTGGTCAGGGGTCCACAGATACGCAGTATTTT
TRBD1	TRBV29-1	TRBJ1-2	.	CSVGYRQGDGYTF	TGCAGCGTTGGGTATCGACAGGGGGATGGCTACACCTTC
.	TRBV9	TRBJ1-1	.	CASSWSVNTEAFF	TGTGCCAGCAGCTGGTCGGTAAACACTGAAGCTTTCTTT
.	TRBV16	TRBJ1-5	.	CAIGGGDDQPQHF	TGTGCCATCGGGGGGGGCGATGATCAGCCCCAGCATTTT
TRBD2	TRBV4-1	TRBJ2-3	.	CASSRTSGSTDTQYF	TGCGCCAGCAGCCGAACTAGCGGGAGCACAGATACGCAGTATTTT
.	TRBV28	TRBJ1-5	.	CASNRSGRGGQPQHF	TGTGCCAGTAATCGGTCTGGCAGGGGTGGCCAGCCCCAGCATTTT
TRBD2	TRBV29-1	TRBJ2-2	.	CSVISDRPSGGGLGELFF	TGCAGCGTCATAAGTGATCGACCGAGCGGGGGGGGCCTCGGGGAGCTGTTTTTT
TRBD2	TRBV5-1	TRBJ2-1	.	CASSSTSGRPGYNEQFF	TGCGCCAGCAGCTCGACTAGCGGGAGGCCGGGGTACAATGAGCAGTTCTTC
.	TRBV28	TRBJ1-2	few	CASSVSGVGGYTF	TGTGCCAGCAGTGTATCAGGGGTGGGTGGCTACACCTTC
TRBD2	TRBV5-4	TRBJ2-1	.	CASSWVTSGIHNEQFF	TGTGCCAGCAGCTGGGTGACTAGCGGGATTCACAATGAGCAGTTCTTC
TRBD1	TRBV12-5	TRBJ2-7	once	CASGLVKGGPVALDEQYF	TGTGCTAGTGGTTTGGTAAAAGGGGGCCCGGTGGCTCTGGACGAGCAGTACTTC
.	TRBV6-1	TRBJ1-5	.	CASSVGGGQPQHF	TGTGCCAGCAGTGTTGGGGGGGGTCAGCCCCAGCATTTT
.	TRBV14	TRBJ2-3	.	CASSLRDSRDTQYF	TGTGCCAGCAGCCTCAGGGATAGCCGAGATACGCAGTATTTT
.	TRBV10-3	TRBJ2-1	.	CAISESTRREVRNEQFF	TGTGCCATCAGTGAGTCGACTCGCAGGGAGGTCAGGAATGAGCAGTTCTTC
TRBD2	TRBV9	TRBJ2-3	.	CASSVVAGGPTDTQYF	TGTGCCAGCAGCGTAGTGGCGGGGGGGCCTACAGATACGCAGTATTTT
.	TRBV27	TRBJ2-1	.	CASSLTGLDEQFF	TGTGCCAGCAGTTTAACAGGGTTGGATGAGCAGTTCTTC
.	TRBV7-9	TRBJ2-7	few	CSSSPITGWTLVSYEQYF	TGTTCCAGCAGCCCCATCACCGGGTGGACATTAGTGTCCTACGAGCAGTACTTC
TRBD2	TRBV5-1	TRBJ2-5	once	CASSLAAGGLYGETQYF	TGCGCCAGCAGCTTGGCAGCGGGGGGGCTTTACGGAGAGACCCAGTACTTC
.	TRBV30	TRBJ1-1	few	CAWNNRAANTEAFF	TGTGCCTGGAACAACAGGGCCGCGAACACTGAAGCTTTCTTT
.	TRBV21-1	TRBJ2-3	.	CASSDTRAGRTNYPSTDTQYF	TGTGCCAGCAGCGACACGAGGGCGGGACGGACAAATTATCCTAGCACAGATACGCAGTATTTT
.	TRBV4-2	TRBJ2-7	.	CASSQEQTYEQYF	TGTGCCAGCAGCCAAGAACAGACCTACGAGCAGTACTTC
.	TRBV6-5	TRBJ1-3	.	CASRTTGPGNTIYF	TGTGCCAGCAGGACTACAGGGCCTGGAAACACCATATATTTT
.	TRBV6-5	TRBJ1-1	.	CASSYVGLGEAFF	TGTGCCAGCAGTTACGTCGGGTTGGGTGAAGCTTTCTTT
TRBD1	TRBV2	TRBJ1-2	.	CASSEGQGDGYTF	TGTGCCAGCAGTGAAGGACAGGGGGACGGCTACACCTTC
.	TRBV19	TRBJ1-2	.	CASSIPQGRGYTF	TGTGCCAGTAGTATACCTCAGGGTCGAGGCTACACCTTC
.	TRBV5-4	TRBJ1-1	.	CASRSGTSNTEAFF	TGTGCCAGCAGGTCCGGGACATCCAACACTGAAGCTTTCTTT
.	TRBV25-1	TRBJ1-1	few	CASSDMNTEAFF	TGTGCCAGCAGTGATATGAACACTGAAGCTTTCTTT
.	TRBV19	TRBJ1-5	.	CASSHGQIQPQHF	TGTGCCAGTAGTCACGGACAGATTCAGCCCCAGCATTTT
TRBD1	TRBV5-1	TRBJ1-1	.	CASSMGGQGWTEAFF	TGCGCCAGCAGCATGGGCGGACAGGGATGGACTGAAGCTTTCTTT
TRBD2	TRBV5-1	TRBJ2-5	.	CASSSGLGGETQYF	TGCGCCAGCAGCTCTGGACTAGGAGGCGAGACCCAGTACTTC
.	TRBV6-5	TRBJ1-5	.	CASSYSWGEENQPQHF	TGTGCCAGCAGTTACTCGTGGGGGGAGGAAAATCAGCCCCAGCATTTT
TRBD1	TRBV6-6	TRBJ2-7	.	CASSSMGRGIYEQYF	TGTGCCAGCAGTTCCATGGGCAGGGGGATCTACGAGCAGTACTTC
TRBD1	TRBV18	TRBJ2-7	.	CASSPGQGVSYEQYF	TGTGCCAGCTCACCAGGACAGGGGGTATCCTACGAGCAGTACTTC
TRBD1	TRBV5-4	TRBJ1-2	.	CASSSLLGQGNYGYTF	TGTGCCAGCAGCTCCCTGCTGGGACAGGGTAACTATGGCTACACCTTC
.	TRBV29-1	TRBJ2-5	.	CSVGQETQYF	TGCAGCGTCGGGCAAGAGACCCAGTACTTC
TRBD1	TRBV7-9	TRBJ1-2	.	CASSPGQGLIWYGYTF	TGTGCCAGCAGCCCGGGACAGGGCTTAATTTGGTATGGCTACACCTTC
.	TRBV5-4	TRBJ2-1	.	CASSLTLDTVGLNEQFF	TGTGCCAGCAGCCTGACCCTGGACACGGTAGGCCTTAATGAGCAGTTCTTC
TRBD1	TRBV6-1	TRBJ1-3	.	CGVRTGNGNTIYF	TGTGGGGTCCGGACAGGGAACGGAAACACCATATATTTT
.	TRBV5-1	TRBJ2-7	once	CASSLDGVGFYEQYF	TGCGCCAGCAGCTTGGACGGGGTCGGGTTCTACGAGCAGTACTTC
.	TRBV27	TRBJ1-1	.	CASSADSREAFF	TGTGCCAGCAGTGCCGACTCAAGGGAAGCTTTCTTT
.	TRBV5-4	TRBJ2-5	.	CASSLSAGEAETQYF	TGTGCCAGCAGCTTGTCGGCCGGCGAGGCAGAGACCCAGTACTTC
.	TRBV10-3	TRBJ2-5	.	CAITGAIGETQYF	TGTGCCATCACTGGGGCCATAGGAGAGACCCAGTACTTC
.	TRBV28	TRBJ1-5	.	CASSLPGDNQPQHF	TGTGCCAGCAGTTTACCAGGGGACAATCAGCCCCAGCATTTT
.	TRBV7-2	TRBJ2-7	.	CASSLLPSSYEQYF	TGTGCCAGCAGCTTACTGCCCAGCTCCTACGAGCAGTACTTC
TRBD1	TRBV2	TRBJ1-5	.	CASTDRVSHQPQHF	TGTGCCAGCACAGACAGGGTCAGTCATCAGCCCCAGCATTTT
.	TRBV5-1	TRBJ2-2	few	CASSLPGELFF	TGCGCCAGCAGCCTACCCGGGGAGCTGTTTTTT
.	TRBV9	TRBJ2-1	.	CASSARSASGNEQFF	TGTGCCAGCAGCGCTCGTAGCGCCTCGGGGAATGAGCAGTTCTTC
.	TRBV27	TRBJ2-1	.	CASTPDRGSYNEQFF	TGTGCCAGCACCCCCGACAGAGGCTCCTACAATGAGCAGTTCTTC
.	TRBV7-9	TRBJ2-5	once	CASSRTVQETQYF	TGTGCCAGCAGCCGTACAGTCCAAGAGACCCAGTACTTC
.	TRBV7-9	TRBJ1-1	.	CASSSGRDTEAFF	TGTGCCAGCAGCTCGGGAAGAGACACTGAAGCTTTCTTT